The next 7 T cell receptor beta chains were all read from a single sample in a study of cytomegalovirus exposure and HLA in healthy donors. Primers included in the PCR were 60 Vbeta and 13 Jbeta primers. The protocol was immunoSEQ multiplex PCR, while the TCRdb copy is restricted to in-frame clones and leaves out a portion. This sample has about 70,000 clones, with around two thirds found just once. Sequencing was performed on PBMCs. These receptors were obtained from a human donor in good health.

This chain links TRBV7-3 with TRBJ2-3; 7 bases are a match to TRBD2. From germline, CDR1 is SGHTA and CDR2 FQGTGA. V gave up 5 bases and J gave up 4 bases; unmatched junction bases: 6. The length of the CDR3 is 14 residues. CDR3 sequence reads: CASSLDGGSDTQYF. CDR3 in DNA: TGTGCCAGCAGCCTCGACGGGGGGTCAGATACGCAGTATTTT.

The gene calls are TRBV5-1 and TRBJ1-3; 9 positions agree with TRBD1. CDR3 size: 15 residues. V lost 4 bases and J lost 2; bases outside the gene matches: 4. Germline CDR1 and CDR2: SGHRS and YFSETQ. The CDR3: CASSPGTGTGNTIYF. DNA of the CDR3: TGCGCCAGCAGCCCCGGGACAGGGACTGGAAACACCATATATTTT.

The J gene is TRBJ1-2, the V gene TRBV19, with 9 bases matching TRBD1. V shed 5 bases, J shed 1 base, and the junction held 8 bases outside the gene matches. Germline loops: CDR1 LNHDA, CDR2 SQIVND (reference sequence). This CDR3 is 16 amino acids long. DNA for the CDR3: TGTGCCAGTAGTGCCGGGACAGGGTTTCTTAACTATGGCTACACCTTC. Encoded protein: CASSAGTGFLNYGYTF.

This clone was picked up a small number of times. The CDR3, as DNA: TGTGCCAGCAGTTTATTGGTAGGGGAAACAACGAACACCGGGGAGCTGTTTTTT. Protein product: CASSLLVGETTNTGELFF. This chain uses TRBV28 with TRBJ2-2; D possibly corresponds to TRBD1 (5 bases). V was shortened by 1 base and J by 0 bases, with 15 bases between the two germline ends. The germline V gene encodes CDR1 MDHEN and CDR2 SYDVKM. The CDR3 runs to 18 residues.

The chain is built from TRBV5-1 and TRBJ2-7, with unresolved D. Germline V gene sequence: CDR1 SGHRS, CDR2 YFSETQ. Trimming shortened V by 3 bases and J by 0 bases, and 7 bases separated the two germline ends. CDR3 length: 13 amino acids. For the CDR3, the DNA is TGCGCCAGCAGCTCCTGGAGCTCCTACGAGCAGTACTTC. Translating it yields CASSSWSSYEQYF. Filled out from reference TRBV5-1 and TRBJ2-7, the complete variable domain reads KAGVTQTPRYLIKTRGQQVTLSCSPISGHRSVSWYQQTPGQGLQFLFEYFSETQRNKGNFPGRFSGRQFSNSRSEMNVSTLELGDSALYLCASSSWSSYEQYFGPGTRLTVT.

This chain joins TRBV2 and TRBJ2-1; TRBD2 agrees at 11 bases. This CDR3 contains 17 residues. V shed 6 bases and J 0 bases; nucleotides not matched to a gene: 7. The germline V gene has CDR1 SNHLY and CDR2 FYNNEI. CDR3 region: CASRRLAGISSYNEQFF. Written as DNA, the CDR3 is TGTGCCAGCAGGAGACTAGCGGGGATAAGCTCCTACAATGAGCAGTTCTTC.

The V call is TRBV5-1, the J call TRBJ2-7, with 7 bases identical to TRBD2. Trimming took 7 bases from V and 7 from J; bases not matched to a gene: 8. This CDR3 has 12 residues. The germline V gene has CDR1 SGHRS and CDR2 YFSETQ. The CDR3 coding sequence is TGCGCCAGCGGGGGGGAGGCGGGGGAGCAGTACTTC. It encodes CASGGEAGEQYF.